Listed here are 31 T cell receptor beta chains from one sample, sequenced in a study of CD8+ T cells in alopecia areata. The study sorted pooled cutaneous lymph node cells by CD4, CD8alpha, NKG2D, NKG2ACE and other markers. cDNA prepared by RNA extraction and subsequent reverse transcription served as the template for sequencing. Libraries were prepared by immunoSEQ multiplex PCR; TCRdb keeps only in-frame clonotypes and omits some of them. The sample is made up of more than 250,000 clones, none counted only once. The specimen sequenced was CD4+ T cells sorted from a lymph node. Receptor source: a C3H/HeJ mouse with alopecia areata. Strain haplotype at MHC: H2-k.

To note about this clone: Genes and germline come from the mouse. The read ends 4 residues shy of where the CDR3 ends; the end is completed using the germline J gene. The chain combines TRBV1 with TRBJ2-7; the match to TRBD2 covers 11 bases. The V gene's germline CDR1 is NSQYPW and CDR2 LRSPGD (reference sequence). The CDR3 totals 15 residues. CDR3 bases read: TGCACCTGCAGTGCGGAACTGGGGGGGCGCGAT. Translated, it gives CTCSAELGGRD. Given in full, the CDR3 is CTCSAELGGRDEQYF.

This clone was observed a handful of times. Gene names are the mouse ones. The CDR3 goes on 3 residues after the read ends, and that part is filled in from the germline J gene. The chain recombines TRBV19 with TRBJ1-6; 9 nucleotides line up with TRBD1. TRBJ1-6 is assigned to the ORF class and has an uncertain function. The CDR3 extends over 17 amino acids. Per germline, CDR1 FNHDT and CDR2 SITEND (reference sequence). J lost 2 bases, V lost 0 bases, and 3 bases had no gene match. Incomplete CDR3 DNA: TGTGCCAGCAGTATAGCTAGACAGGGGGCCTATAATTCGCCC. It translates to CASSIARQGAYNSP. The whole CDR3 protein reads CASSIARQGAYNSPLYF.

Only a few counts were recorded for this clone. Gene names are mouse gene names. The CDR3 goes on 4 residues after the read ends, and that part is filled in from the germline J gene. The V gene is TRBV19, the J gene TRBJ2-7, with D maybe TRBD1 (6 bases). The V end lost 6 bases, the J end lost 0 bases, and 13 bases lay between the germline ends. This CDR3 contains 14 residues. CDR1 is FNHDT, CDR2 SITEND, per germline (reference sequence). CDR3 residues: CASTPGTTSYEQYF. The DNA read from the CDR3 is TGTGCCAGCACCCCCGGGACAACCTCCTAT.

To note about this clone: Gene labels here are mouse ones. The CDR3 bases that were read are TGTGCCAGCGGTCCTGGGGGAGAA. It is translated as CASGPGGE. The complete CDR3 sequence is CASGPGGETLYF. The chain employs TRBV13-2 and TRBJ2-3; TRBD2 matches at 7 bases. The DNA ends 4 residues before the CDR3 does, and the rest of the CDR3 is filled in from the germline J gene. This CDR3 contains 12 residues. Looked up from germline, CDR1 is NNHNN and CDR2 is SYGAGS (reference sequence).

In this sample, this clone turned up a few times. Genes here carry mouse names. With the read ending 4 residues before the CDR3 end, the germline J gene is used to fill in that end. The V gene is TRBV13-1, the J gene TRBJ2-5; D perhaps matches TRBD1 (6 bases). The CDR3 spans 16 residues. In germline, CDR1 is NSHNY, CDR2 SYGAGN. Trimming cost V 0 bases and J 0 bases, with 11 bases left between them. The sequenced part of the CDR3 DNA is TGTGCCAGCAGTGATGCAAGGGGGACAAACCAAGAC. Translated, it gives CASSDARGTNQD. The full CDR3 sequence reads CASSDARGTNQDTQYF.

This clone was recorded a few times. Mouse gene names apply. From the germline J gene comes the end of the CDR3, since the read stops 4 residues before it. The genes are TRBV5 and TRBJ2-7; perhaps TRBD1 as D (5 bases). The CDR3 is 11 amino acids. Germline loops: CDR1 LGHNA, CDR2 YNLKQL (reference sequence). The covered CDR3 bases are TGTGCCAGCAGCCACAGGGAT. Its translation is CASSHRD. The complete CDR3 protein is CASSHRDEQYF.

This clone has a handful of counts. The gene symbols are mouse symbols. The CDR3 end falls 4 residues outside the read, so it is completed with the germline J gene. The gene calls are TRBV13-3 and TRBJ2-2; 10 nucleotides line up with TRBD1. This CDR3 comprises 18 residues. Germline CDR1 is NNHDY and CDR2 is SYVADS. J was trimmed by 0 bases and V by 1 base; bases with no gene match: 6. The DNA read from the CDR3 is TGTGCCAGCAGTGATCCCCGGGACAGGGGCGCAAACACCGGG. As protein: CASSDPRDRGANTG. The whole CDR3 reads CASSDPRDRGANTGQLYF. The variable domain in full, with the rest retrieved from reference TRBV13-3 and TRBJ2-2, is EAAVTQSPRSKVAVTGGKVTLSCHQTNNHDYMYWYRQDTGHGLRLIHYSYVADSTEKGDIPDGYKASRPSQENFSLILELASLSQTAVYFCASSDPRDRGANTGQLYFGEGSKLTVL.

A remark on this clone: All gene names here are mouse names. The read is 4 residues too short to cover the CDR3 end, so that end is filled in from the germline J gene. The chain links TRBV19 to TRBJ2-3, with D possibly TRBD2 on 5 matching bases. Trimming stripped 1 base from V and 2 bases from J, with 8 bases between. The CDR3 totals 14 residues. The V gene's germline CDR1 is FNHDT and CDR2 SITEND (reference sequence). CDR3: CASSITGFAETLYF. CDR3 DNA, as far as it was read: TGTGCCAGCAGTATAACTGGTTTTGCAGAA.

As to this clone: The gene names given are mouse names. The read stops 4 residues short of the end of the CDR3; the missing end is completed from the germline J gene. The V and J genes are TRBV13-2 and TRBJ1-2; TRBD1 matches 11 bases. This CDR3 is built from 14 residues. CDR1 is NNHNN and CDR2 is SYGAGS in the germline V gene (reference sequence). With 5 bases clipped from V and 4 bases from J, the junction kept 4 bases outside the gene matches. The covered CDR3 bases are TGTGCCAGCGGGGACAGGGGGCGCGTCTCC. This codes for CASGDRGRVS. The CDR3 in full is CASGDRGRVSDYTF.

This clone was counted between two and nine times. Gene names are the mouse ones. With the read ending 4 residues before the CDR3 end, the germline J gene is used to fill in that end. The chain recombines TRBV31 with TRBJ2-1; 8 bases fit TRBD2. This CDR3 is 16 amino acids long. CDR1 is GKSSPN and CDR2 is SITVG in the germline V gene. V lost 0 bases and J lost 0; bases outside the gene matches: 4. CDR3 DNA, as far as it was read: TGTGCCTGGAGTCTAGGGGGGGCGTATAACTATGCT. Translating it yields CAWSLGGAYNYA. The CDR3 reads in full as CAWSLGGAYNYAEQFF.

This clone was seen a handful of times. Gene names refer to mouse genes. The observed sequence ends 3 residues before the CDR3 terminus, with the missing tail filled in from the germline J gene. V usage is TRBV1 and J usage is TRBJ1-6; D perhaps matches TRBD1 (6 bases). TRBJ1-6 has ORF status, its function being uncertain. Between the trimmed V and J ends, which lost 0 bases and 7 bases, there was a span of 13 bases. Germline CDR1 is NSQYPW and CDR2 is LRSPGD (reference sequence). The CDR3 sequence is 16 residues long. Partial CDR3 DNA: TGCACCTGCAGTGCAGATGGGGGGGCGGGAAATTCGCCC. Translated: CTCSADGGAGNSP. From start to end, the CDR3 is CTCSADGGAGNSPLYF.

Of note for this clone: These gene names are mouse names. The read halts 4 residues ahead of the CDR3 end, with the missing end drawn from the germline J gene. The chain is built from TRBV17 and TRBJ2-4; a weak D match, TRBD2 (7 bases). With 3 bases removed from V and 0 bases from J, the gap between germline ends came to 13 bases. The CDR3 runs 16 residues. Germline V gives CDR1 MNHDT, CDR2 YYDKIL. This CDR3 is CASSSWGASSQNTLYF. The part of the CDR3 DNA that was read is TGTGCTAGCAGTAGTTGGGGGGCCTCTAGTCAAAAC. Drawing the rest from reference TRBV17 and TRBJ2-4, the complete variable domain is DTTVKQNPRYKLARVGKPVNLICSQTMNHDTMYWYQKKPNQAPKLLLFYYDKILNREADTFEKFQSSRPNNSFCSLYIGSAGLEYSAMYLCASSSWGASSQNTLYFGAGTRLSVL.

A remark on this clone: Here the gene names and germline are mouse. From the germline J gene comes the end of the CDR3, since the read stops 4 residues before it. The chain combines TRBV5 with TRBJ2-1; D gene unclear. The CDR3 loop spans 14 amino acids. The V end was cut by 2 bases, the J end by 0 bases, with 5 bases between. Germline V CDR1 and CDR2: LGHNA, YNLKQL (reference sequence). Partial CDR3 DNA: TGTGCCAGCAGCCAAACAGTTAACTATGCT. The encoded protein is CASSQTVNYA. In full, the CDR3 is CASSQTVNYAEQFF.

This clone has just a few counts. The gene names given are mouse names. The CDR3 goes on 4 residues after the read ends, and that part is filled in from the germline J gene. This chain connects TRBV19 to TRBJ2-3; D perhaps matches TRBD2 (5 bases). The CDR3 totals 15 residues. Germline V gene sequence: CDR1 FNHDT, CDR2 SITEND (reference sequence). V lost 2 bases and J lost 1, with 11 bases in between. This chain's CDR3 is CASSIGWDGAETLYF. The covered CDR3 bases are TGTGCCAGCAGTATTGGCTGGGATGGTGCAGAA.

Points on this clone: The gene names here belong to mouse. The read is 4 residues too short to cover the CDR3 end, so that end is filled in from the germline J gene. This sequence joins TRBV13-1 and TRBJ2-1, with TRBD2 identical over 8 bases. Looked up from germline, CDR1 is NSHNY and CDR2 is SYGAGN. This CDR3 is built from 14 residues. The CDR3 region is CASSAGGAPAEQFF. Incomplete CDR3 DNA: TGTGCCAGCAGTGCCGGGGGGGCGCCGGCT.

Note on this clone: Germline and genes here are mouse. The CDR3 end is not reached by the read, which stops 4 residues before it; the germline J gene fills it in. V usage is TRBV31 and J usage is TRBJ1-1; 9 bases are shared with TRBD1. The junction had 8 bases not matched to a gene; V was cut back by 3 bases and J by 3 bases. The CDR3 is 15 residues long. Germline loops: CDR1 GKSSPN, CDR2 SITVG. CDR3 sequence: CAWSPTGGADTEVFF. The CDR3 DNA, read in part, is TGTGCCTGGAGCCCAACAGGGGGCGCGGACACA.

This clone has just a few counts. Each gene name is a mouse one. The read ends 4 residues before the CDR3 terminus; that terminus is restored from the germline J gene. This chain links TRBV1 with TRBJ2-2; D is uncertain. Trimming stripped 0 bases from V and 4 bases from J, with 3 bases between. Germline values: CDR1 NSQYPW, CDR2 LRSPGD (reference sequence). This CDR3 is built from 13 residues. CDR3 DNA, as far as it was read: TGCACCTGCAGTGCAGAGGTCACCGGG. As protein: CTCSAEVTG. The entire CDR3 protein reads CTCSAEVTGQLYF.

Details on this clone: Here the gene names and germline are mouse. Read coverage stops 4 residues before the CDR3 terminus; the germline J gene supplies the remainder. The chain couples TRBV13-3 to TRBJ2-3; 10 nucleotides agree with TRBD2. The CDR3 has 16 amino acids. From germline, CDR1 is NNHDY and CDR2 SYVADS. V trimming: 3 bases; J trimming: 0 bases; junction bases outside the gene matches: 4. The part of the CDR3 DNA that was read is TGTGCCAGCAGTGGGACTGGGGGCCCTAGTGCAGAA. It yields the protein CASSGTGGPSAE. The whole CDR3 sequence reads CASSGTGGPSAETLYF.

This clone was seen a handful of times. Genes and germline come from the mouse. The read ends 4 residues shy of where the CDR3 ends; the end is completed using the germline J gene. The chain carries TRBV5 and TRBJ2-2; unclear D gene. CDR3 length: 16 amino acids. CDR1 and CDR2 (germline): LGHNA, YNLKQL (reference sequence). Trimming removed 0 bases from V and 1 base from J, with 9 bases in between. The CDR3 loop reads CASSQERVENTGQLYF. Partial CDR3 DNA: TGTGCCAGCAGCCAAGAGAGGGTGGAAAACACCGGG.

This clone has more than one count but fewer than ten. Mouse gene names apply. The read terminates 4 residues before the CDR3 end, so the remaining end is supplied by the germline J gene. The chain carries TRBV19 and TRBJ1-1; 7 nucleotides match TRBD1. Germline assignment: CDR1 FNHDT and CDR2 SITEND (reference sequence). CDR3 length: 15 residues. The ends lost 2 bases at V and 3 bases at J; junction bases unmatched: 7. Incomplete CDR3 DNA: TGTGCCAGCAGTATCCCTGACAGGGCACACACA. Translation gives CASSIPDRAHT. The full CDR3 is CASSIPDRAHTEVFF.

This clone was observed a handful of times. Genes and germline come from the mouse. The sequenced CDR3 bases are TGTGCCAGCAGCCCTCGACAGGGCCCAAACACA. It yields the protein CASSPRQGPNT. From start to end, the CDR3 is CASSPRQGPNTEVFF. The genes are TRBV19 and TRBJ1-1; TRBD1 agrees at 7 bases. The CDR3 end lies 4 residues beyond the end of the read and is filled in from the germline J gene. V was pared by 5 bases and J by 0 bases, with 7 bases of the junction left unmatched. The CDR3 consists of 15 residues. In germline, CDR1 is FNHDT, CDR2 SITEND (reference sequence).

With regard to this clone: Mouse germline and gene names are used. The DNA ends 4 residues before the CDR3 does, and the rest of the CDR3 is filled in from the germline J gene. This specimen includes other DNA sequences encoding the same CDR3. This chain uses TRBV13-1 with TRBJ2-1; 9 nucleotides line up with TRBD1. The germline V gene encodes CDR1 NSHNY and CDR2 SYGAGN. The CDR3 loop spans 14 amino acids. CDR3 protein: CASRPGTGLAEQFF. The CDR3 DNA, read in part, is TGTGCCAGCAGACCCGGGACAGGGCTGGCT.

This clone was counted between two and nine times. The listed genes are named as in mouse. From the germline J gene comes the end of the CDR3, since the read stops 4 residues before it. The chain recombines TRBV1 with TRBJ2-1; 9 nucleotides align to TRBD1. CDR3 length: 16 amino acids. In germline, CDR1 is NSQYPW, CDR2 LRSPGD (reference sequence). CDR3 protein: CTCSAERDRAGAEQFF. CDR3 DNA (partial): TGCACCTGCAGTGCAGAGCGGGACAGGGCGGGAGCT.

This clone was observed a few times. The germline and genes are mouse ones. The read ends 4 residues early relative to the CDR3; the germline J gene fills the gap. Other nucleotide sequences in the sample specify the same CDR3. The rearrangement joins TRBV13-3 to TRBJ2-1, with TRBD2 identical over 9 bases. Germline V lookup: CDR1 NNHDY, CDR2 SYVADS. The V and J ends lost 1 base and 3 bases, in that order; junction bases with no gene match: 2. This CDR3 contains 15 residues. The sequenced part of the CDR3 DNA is TGTGCCAGCAGTGATTTGGGGGGGCGCTATGCT. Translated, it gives CASSDLGGRYA. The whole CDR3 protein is CASSDLGGRYAEQFF.

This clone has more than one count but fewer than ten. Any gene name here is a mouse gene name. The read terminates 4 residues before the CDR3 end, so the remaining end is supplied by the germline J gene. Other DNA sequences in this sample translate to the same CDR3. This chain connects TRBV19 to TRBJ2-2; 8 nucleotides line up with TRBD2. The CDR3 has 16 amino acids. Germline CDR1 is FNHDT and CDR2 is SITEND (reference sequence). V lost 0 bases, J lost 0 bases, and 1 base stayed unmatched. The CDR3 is CASSIGLGTNTGQLYF. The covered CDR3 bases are TGTGCCAGCAGTATAGGACTGGGGACAAACACCGGG.

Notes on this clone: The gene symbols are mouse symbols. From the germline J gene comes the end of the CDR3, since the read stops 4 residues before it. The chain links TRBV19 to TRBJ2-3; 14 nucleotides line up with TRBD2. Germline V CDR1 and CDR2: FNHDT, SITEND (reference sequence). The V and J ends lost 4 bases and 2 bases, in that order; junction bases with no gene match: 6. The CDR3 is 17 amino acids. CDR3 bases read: TGTGCCAGCAGTCAGGGACTGGGGGGGCGCGATGCAGAA. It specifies CASSQGLGGRDAE. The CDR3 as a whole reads CASSQGLGGRDAETLYF.

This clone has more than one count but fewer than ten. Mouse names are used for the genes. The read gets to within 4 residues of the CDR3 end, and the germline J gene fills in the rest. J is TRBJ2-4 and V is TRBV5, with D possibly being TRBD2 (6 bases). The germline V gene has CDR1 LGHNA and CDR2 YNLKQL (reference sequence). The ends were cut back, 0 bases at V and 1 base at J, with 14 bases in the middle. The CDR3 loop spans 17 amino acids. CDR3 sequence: CASSQDWGRIGQNTLYF. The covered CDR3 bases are TGTGCCAGCAGCCAAGATTGGGGGAGAATCGGTCAAAAC.

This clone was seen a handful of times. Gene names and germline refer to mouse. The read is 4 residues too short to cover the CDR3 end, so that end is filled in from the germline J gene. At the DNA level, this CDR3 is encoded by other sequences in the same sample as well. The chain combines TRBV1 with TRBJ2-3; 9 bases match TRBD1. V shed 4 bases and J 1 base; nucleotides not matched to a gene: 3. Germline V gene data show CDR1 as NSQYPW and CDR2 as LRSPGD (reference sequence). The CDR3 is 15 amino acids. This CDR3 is CTCSGDRGGAETLYF. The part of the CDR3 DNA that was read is TGCACCTGCAGTGGAGACAGGGGGGGTGCAGAA. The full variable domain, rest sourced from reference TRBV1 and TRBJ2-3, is VTLLEQNPRWRLVPRGQAVNLRCILKNSQYPWMSWYQQDLQKQLQWLFTLRSPGDKEVKSLPGADYLATRVTDTELRLQVANMSQGRTLYCTCSGDRGGAETLYFGSGTRLTVL.

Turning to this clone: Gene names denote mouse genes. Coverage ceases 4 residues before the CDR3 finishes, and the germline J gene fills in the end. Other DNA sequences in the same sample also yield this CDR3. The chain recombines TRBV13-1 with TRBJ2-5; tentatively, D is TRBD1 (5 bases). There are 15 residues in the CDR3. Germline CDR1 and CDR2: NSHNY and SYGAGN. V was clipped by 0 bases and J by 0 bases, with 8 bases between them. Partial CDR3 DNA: TGTGCCAGCAGTGATGGTAGGGGTAACCAAGAC. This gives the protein CASSDGRGNQD. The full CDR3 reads CASSDGRGNQDTQYF.

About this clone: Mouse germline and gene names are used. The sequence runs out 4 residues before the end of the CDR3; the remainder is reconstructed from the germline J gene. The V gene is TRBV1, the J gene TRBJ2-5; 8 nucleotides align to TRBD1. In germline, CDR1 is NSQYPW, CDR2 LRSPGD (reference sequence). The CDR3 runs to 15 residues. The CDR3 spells CTCSAAQGARDTQYF. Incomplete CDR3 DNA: TGCACCTGCAGTGCAGCGCAGGGGGCGCGAGAC.

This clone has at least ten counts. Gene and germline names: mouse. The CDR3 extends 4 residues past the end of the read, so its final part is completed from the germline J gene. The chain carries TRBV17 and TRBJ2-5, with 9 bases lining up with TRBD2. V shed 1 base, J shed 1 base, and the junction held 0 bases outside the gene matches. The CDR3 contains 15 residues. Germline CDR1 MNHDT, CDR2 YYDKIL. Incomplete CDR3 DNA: TGTGCTAGCAGTAGAGGACTGGGGGACCAAGAC. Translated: CASSRGLGDQD. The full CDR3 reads CASSRGLGDQDTQYF.